The 10 T cell receptor beta chains given below trace back to one sample, sequenced in a study of neoadjuvant anti-PD-1 for oral cavity cancer (dated by TCRdb to 2020 to 2022). The library was prepared using the immunoSEQ multiplex PCR assay. TCRdb took over this immuneACCESS table, retaining in-frame rearrangements with V and J assigned. Such tables are incomplete; in checked studies, under half of the missing clones stem from an unresolved V gene, and the remainder is unexplained. The sample contains 15,000 to 20,000 clones, roughly 70% of them found a single time. Jointly, the top ten make up approximately 2.5% of the sample. Reading the label with the study, this specimen's time point is: before neoadjuvant nivolumab. The source material was PBMCs, sampled before nivolumab (anti-PD-1) treatment. All receptors come from a person aged 40 to 85 with oral cavity squamous cell carcinoma.

With regard to this clone: Other DNA sequences in this specimen translate into the identical CDR3. The rearrangement uses TRBV9 and TRBJ2-1, with a possible D match to TRBD2 (5 bases). CDR3 length: 16 residues. V gave up 0 bases and J gave up 1 base, with 11 bases separating them. From germline, CDR1 is SGDLS and CDR2 YYNGEE. The CDR3 region is CASSVGGGSSYNEQFF. The CDR3 DNA is TGTGCCAGCAGCGTAGGCGGCGGGTCTTCCTACAATGAGCAGTTCTTC.

The V gene is TRBV5-1, the J gene TRBJ2-5; D may be TRBD2 (5 bases). Trimming removed 0 bases from V and 1 base from J, with 7 bases in between. The V gene's germline CDR1 is SGHRS and CDR2 YFSETQ. This CDR3 is built from 14 residues. CDR3: CASSLGSVQETQYF. CDR3 DNA: TGCGCCAGCAGCTTGGGTAGCGTCCAAGAGACCCAGTACTTC.

This chain joins TRBV2 and TRBJ1-4, with 11 bases fitting TRBD1. V lost 6 bases, J lost 7 bases, and 4 bases stayed unmatched. There are 14 residues in the CDR3. CDR1 and CDR2 from the germline V gene are SNHLY and FYNNEI. DNA for the CDR3: TGTGCCAGCAGGCGGGGGACAGGGGGTGAAAAACTGTTTTTT. It encodes CASRRGTGGEKLFF.

This sequence joins TRBV27 and TRBJ1-1, with a tentative D call TRBD1 (6 bases). V dropped 5 bases and J dropped 1 base, with 8 bases sitting between them. The CDR3 is 13 residues long. Germline V CDR1 and CDR2: MNHEY, SMNVEV (reference sequence). The CDR3 reads CASSLTGNTEAFF. The CDR3 DNA is TGTGCCAGCAGTCTGACAGGGAACACTGAAGCTTTCTTT.

The genes are TRBV11-2 and TRBJ1-2, with a weak D call TRBD1 (5 bases). V was pared by 2 bases and J by 0 bases, with 16 bases between. The CDR3 is made up of 17 amino acids. CDR1 is SGHAT, CDR2 FQNNGV, per germline. The CDR3 DNA reads as TGTGCCAGCAGCTTAATGGATCTACGGACACCTAACTATGGCTACACCTTC. It specifies CASSLMDLRTPNYGYTF.

This chain uses TRBV25-1 with TRBJ2-3; 7 bases match TRBD1. The CDR3 loop spans 17 amino acids. Germline V lookup: CDR1 MGHDK, CDR2 SYGVNS. Germline trimming cut 3 bases from V and 1 base from J; bases unmatched to any gene: 10. CDR3 loop: CASSDHRGSTRTDTQYF. The CDR3 DNA reads as TGTGCCAGCAGTGATCACAGGGGATCCACGCGCACAGATACGCAGTATTTT.

The chain links TRBV5-6 to TRBJ2-7, with no clear D. The V gene lost 4 bases and the J gene lost 4 bases, with 12 bases spanning the gap. The CDR3 is made up of 13 amino acids. Germline assignment: CDR1 SGHDT and CDR2 YYEEEE. CDR3 residues: CASSAPELYEQYF. CDR3 nucleotide sequence: TGTGCCAGCAGCGCACCCGAATTGTACGAGCAGTACTTC.

This clone came up a few times. DNA for the CDR3: TGTGCCAGCAGCTTTGTATCAACAAGCACAGATACGCAGTATTTT. It codes for CASSFVSTSTDTQYF. The rearrangement uses TRBV7-2 and TRBJ2-3, with no clear D. Trimming shortened V by 3 bases and J by 0 bases, and 10 bases separated the two germline ends. Germline-derived CDR1 and CDR2 are SGHTA and FQGNSA. The CDR3 sequence is 15 residues long.

This clone was seen more than once but under ten times. The V gene is TRBV7-9, the J gene TRBJ2-7; maybe TRBD2 (5 bases). Trimming cost V 1 base and J 0 bases, with 13 bases left between them. This CDR3 comprises 16 residues. Germline CDR1 SEHNR, CDR2 FQNEAQ (reference sequence). The CDR3 reads CASSLGPAGSSYEQYF. CDR3 in DNA: TGTGCCAGCAGCTTAGGACCGGCGGGTAGCTCCTACGAGCAGTACTTC.

V usage is TRBV5-1 and J usage is TRBJ1-4, with TRBD1 as a possible D gene (5 bases). The CDR3 totals 16 residues. V was pared by 2 bases and J by 2 bases, with 13 bases between. Germline CDR1 is SGHRS and CDR2 is YFSETQ. CDR3 sequence (DNA): TGCGCCAGCAGCTTCGGGGGAACCACCACTAATGAAAAACTGTTTTTT. It specifies CASSFGGTTTNEKLFF.